The text below deals with one T cell receptor beta chain. This clonotype was observed a few times. The antigen this receptor binds is unknown. No qualities accompany the bases; no much larger clone lies one base away. Read against the paper, the sample's treatment or condition label means: in vitro stimulation with specific CMV peptide epitopes to enrich CMV-specific T cells. The data derive from a study of T cell repertoires in cytomegalovirus infection (dated by TCRdb to between 2017 and 2020). For context, the study as a whole: Peptide stimulations targeted recently identified HLA-C-restricted CMV epitopes, whose presentation resists viral immunomodulation, together with well-studied HLA-B-restricted epitopes. The HLA type of each donor mattered for the analysis, because public TCR beta signatures pointed to carriage of CMV infection along with the matching HLA type. On the study overall, not on this receptor specifically: In both this cohort and an independent approximately 400-donor cohort, the cumulative frequency of public TCR beta family members distinguished carriers of CMV infection plus the relevant HLA type. The ex vivo response was dominated by HLA-C-restricted CMV-specific TCR beta clonotypes, which also provided the single most frequent clonotype in two of eight donors.

The data were produced on an Illumina HiSeq 1500. Through fastp at Q25 and MiXCR, TCRdb rebuilt clones from the public reads, retaining in-frame beta chains. Every distinct CDR3 protein forms one entry, paired with its most common genes and DNA. A total of approximately 990,000 distinct CDR3 sequences appear in this sample, around 30% of them only once. Over 13% of the sample goes to the ten largest clones. Source: cultured CD8+ T cells from PBMCs, taken from culture after CMV antigen stimulation. This clonotype originated in a human donor in good health (CMV status not recorded). Some clones in this sample may be carry-over from other donors' samples.

In nucleotides, the sequence is TGTGCCAGCAGCTTGGGCAGGGGGCAAGGCTACACCTTC. The resulting protein is CASSLGRGQGYTF. The receptor chain draws on TRBV5-6 and TRBJ1-2; 8 nucleotides in the junction match TRBD1. The CDR3 spans 13 residues, from the cysteine through the phenylalanine. Only CDR3 DNA remains: 39 bases, in frame from the first base. Reading the germline V gene gives CDR1 SGHDT and CDR2 YYEEEE. V has 0 bases trimmed and J has 8 bases trimmed; junction bases matching no gene number 3.